This passage covers 17 T cell receptor beta chains from one sample sequenced in a study of shared clonotypes between healthy human individuals. Profiled with immunoSEQ multiplex PCR; TCRdb holds only in-frame clones, not every one. The sample shows approximately 2.5 million clones, 85% to 95% of them seen only once. Sequenced: naive CD4+ T cells sorted from blood. Subset noted: CD45RA+ positively selected. These receptor sequences come from a man between 18 and 35 years old in good health.

The chain joins TRBV5-1 to TRBJ1-1; 7 bases are shared with TRBD1. V shed 6 bases and J 4 bases; nucleotides not matched to a gene: 6. Per the germline V gene, CDR1 is SGHRS and CDR2 is YFSETQ. The CDR3 runs to 13 residues. In nucleotides, the CDR3 is TGCGCCAGCACAAACCAGGGGGGCACTGAAGCTTTCTTT. Translation: CASTNQGGTEAFF.

The rearrangement uses TRBV9 and TRBJ2-4; D may be TRBD1 (6 bases). CDR3 length: 14 amino acids. Germline V gene lookup returns CDR1 SGDLS and CDR2 YYNGEE. V was trimmed by 0 bases and J by 11 bases, leaving 15 bases between them. The CDR3 protein is CASSVGGPPGVQYF. Written as DNA, the CDR3 is TGTGCCAGCAGCGTAGGAGGACCCCCAGGGGTTCAGTACTTC.

DNA for the CDR3: TGTGCCAGCGATCCAGGGACTCTGGGGGGGAATGAGCAGTTCTTC. Protein product: CASDPGTLGGNEQFF. This chain links TRBV6-5 with TRBJ2-1; 7 bases map to TRBD2. V lost 8 bases, J lost 7 bases, and 14 bases stayed unmatched. CDR1 is MNHEY and CDR2 is SVGAGI in the germline V gene. The CDR3 is made up of 15 amino acids.

This clone was observed a single time. The DNA for the CDR3 is TGTGCCAGCAGCGTAGCCCCCGTGGGGCACTCGAGGGGCCTTAATGAAAAACTGTTTTTT. It yields the protein CASSVAPVGHSRGLNEKLFF. This chain connects TRBV9 to TRBJ1-4; tentative D call: TRBD1 (5 bases). Germline loops: CDR1 SGDLS, CDR2 YYNGEE. Trimming pared 0 bases from V and 4 bases from J, leaving 25 bases between. The CDR3 contains 20 residues.

The rearrangement joins TRBV5-3 to TRBJ2-1; tentative D call: TRBD1 (5 bases). TRBV5-3 falls under the ORF class, with uncertain function. The CDR3 extends over 15 amino acids. V shed 4 bases and J shed 0 bases, with 11 bases lying between them. CDR3 sequence: CARSRQPDSYNEQFF. The CDR3, as DNA: TGTGCCAGAAGCCGACAGCCCGACTCCTACAATGAGCAGTTCTTC.

This sequence joins TRBV12-2 and TRBJ2-4; TRBD2 reflects the table's D call only, with no check against the DNA. TRBV12-2 is marked as a pseudogene. The CDR3 runs 16 residues. The CDR3 DNA follows: TGTGCAAGTCGCTTAGAGAGGGAGGGGGCCAAAAACATTCAGTACTTC. Amino acid sequence: CASRLEREGAKNIQYF.

The chain has TRBV6-7 and TRBJ1-2; 8 nucleotides agree with TRBD1. TRBV6-7 carries the ORF label, with uncertain function. CDR3 length: 17 residues. The J segment lost 8 bases and the V segment lost 2 bases, leaving 16 bases of the junction unmatched. CDR3 residues: CASSYTDRGIREGGYTF. As DNA, the CDR3 is TGTGCCAGCAGTTACACCGACAGGGGAATCCGAGAAGGAGGCTACACCTTC.

The chain uses TRBV7-9 and TRBJ1-6; TRBD1 might be the D (5 bases). This CDR3 spans 15 amino acids. The V gene's germline CDR1 is SEHNR and CDR2 FQNEAQ (reference sequence). V was shortened by 3 bases and J by 7 bases, with 13 bases between the two germline ends. The CDR3, as DNA: TGTGCCAGCAGCTTCGGGGCTCTGGGAAATTCACCCCTCCACTTT. Its translation: CASSFGALGNSPLHF. The full variable domain, in which reference TRBV7-9 and TRBJ1-6 provide the parts outside the CDR3, is DTGVSQNPRHKITKRGQNVTFRCDPISEHNRLYWYRQTLGQGPEFLTYFQNEAQLEKSRLLSDRFSAERPKGSFSTLEIQRTEQGDSAMYLCASSFGALGNSPLHFGNGTRLTVT.

This clone has a handful of counts. The J gene is TRBJ1-4, the V gene TRBV2; D gene uncertain. V lost 4 bases and J lost 11, with 17 bases in between. CDR1 SNHLY and CDR2 FYNNEI come from the germline V gene. The CDR3 runs to 14 residues. CDR3 in amino acids: CASSGETGVGKLFF. The CDR3 bases are TGTGCCAGCAGTGGTGAGACCGGGGTCGGGAAACTGTTTTTT.

This sequence joins TRBV14 and TRBJ2-2; D remains unclear. The germline V gene has CDR1 SGHDN and CDR2 FVKESK. The CDR3 has 16 amino acids. V lost 5 bases and J 2 bases, leaving 15 bases between the germline ends. CDR3 region: CASSTRAPSNTGELFF. CDR3 DNA: TGTGCCAGCAGCACCCGGGCACCGAGTAACACCGGGGAGCTGTTTTTT.

The chain links TRBV7-9 to TRBJ2-3; D possibly corresponds to TRBD2 (6 bases). The CDR3 consists of 16 residues. With 2 bases removed from V and 5 bases from J, the gap between germline ends came to 17 bases. Germline values: CDR1 SEHNR, CDR2 FQNEAQ (reference sequence). DNA for the CDR3: TGTGCCAGCAGCTTAATCGGCGGGATTGCGGTAGATACGCAGTATTTT. As protein: CASSLIGGIAVDTQYF.

The chain combines TRBV7-6 with TRBJ2-7, with 10 bases that match TRBD2. Per germline, CDR1 SGHVS and CDR2 FNYEAQ. Unmatched junction bases numbered 6, after V lost 3 bases and J lost 1 base. The CDR3 contains 16 residues. The CDR3 DNA follows: TGTGCCAGCAGCTTTGGGCTAGCGGGAGAATCCTACGAGCAGTACTTC. Translated, it gives CASSFGLAGESYEQYF.

The rearrangement uses TRBV13 and TRBJ2-5, with D perhaps matching TRBD1 (6 bases). Germline V gene sequence: CDR1 PRHDT, CDR2 FYEKMQ (reference sequence). The CDR3 sequence is 14 residues long. The V end lost 2 bases, the J end lost 4 bases, and 11 bases lay between the germline ends. In DNA form, the CDR3 reads TGTGCCAGCAGCTTACGACAGGTCAGAGAGACCCAGTACTTC. It codes for CASSLRQVRETQYF.

This clone has only one observation. Other DNA sequences in this sample translate to the same CDR3. This chain uses TRBV29-1 with TRBJ2-3; 7 bases agree with TRBD1. The CDR3 spans 13 residues. The junction had 3 bases not matched to a gene; V was cut back by 6 bases and J by 0 bases. Germline V gives CDR1 SQVTM, CDR2 ANQGSEA. This CDR3 is CSVYRGSTDTQYF. The CDR3 DNA reads TGCAGCGTATACAGGGGTAGCACAGATACGCAGTATTTT.

This sequence joins TRBV28 and TRBJ2-7, with 7 bases matching TRBD1. This CDR3 contains 16 residues. Unmatched junction bases numbered 9, after V lost 4 bases and J lost 0 bases. Germline V gene sequence: CDR1 MDHEN, CDR2 SYDVKM. CDR3 loop: CASSSSGTVISYEQYF. For the CDR3, the DNA is TGTGCCAGCAGTTCGTCCGGGACAGTGATCTCCTACGAGCAGTACTTC.

This chain joins TRBV5-1 and TRBJ2-3; D may be TRBD1 or TRBD2 (5 bases each). The CDR3 contains 16 residues. Trimming took off 5 bases at V and 3 bases at J, with 19 bases between the two ends. Germline CDR1 reads SGHRS; CDR2 reads YFSETQ. CDR3 sequence reads: CASRPGGTGSTDTQYF. As DNA, the CDR3 is TGCGCCAGCAGGCCCGGTGGGACCGGTAGTACAGATACGCAGTATTTT.

The chain has TRBV27 and TRBJ1-2; possibly TRBD1 for D (5 bases). V was trimmed by 4 bases and J by 6 bases, leaving 18 bases between them. This CDR3 contains 15 residues. The V gene's germline CDR1 is MNHEY and CDR2 SMNVEV (reference sequence). The CDR3, as DNA: TGTGCCAGCAGTTCAATACTAGGGGCAAGGAATGGCTACACCTTC. Its protein is CASSSILGARNGYTF.